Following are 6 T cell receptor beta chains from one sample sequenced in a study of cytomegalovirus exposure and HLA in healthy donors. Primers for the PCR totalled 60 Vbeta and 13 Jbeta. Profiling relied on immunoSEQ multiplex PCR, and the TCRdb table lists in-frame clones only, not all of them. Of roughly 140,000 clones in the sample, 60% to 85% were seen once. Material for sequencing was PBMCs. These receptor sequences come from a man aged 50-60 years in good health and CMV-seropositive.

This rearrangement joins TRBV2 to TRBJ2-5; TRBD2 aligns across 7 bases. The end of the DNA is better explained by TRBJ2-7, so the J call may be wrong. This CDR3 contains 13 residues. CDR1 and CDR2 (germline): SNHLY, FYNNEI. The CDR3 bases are TGTGCCAGCAGCGCGACTAGCTTCCACGAGCAGTACTTC. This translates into CASSATSFHEQYF.

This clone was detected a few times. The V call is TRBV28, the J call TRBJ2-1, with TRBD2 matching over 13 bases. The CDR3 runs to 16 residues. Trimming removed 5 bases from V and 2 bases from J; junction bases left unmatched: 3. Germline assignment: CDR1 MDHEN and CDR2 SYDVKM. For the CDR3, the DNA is TGTGCCAGCAGTCAACTAGCGGGAGGGCCCTACAATGAGCAGTTCTTC. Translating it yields CASSQLAGGPYNEQFF.

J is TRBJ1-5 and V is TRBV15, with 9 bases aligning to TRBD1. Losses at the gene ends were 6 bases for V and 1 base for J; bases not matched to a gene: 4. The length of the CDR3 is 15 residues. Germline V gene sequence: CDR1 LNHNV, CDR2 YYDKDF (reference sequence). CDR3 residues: CATRDRGGSNQPQHF. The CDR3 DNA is TGTGCCACCAGGGACAGGGGAGGGAGCAATCAGCCCCAGCATTTT.

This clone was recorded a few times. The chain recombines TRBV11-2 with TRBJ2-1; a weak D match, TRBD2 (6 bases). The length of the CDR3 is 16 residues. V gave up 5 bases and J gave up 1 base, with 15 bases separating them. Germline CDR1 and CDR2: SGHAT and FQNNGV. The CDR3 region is CASSPVGGVSYNEQFF. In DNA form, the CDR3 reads TGTGCCAGCAGCCCTGTGGGCGGGGTTTCCTACAATGAGCAGTTCTTC.

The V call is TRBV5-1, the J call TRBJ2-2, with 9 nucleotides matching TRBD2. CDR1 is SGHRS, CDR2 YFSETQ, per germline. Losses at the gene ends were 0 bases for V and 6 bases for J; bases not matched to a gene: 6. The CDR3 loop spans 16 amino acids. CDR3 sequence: CASSLDSAGGAGELFF. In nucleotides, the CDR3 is TGCGCCAGCAGCTTGGATTCCGCGGGAGGGGCCGGGGAGCTGTTTTTT.

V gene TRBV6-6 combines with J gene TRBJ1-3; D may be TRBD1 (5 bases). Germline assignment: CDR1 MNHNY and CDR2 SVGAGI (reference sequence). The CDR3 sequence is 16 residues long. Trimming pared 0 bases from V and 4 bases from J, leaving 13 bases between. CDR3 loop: CASSYSQGVPGNTIYF. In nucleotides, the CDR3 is TGTGCCAGCAGTTACTCTCAGGGTGTGCCAGGAAACACCATATATTTT.